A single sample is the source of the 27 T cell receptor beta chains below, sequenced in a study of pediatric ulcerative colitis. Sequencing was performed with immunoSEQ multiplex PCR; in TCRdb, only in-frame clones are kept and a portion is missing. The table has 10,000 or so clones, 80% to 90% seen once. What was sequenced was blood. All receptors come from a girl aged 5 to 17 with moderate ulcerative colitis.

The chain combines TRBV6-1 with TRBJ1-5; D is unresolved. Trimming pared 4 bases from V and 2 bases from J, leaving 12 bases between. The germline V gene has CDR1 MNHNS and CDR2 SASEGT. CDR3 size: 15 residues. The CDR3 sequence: CASSGVLEGNQPQHF. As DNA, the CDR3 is TGTGCCAGCAGTGGAGTTCTCGAGGGCAATCAGCCCCAGCATTTT.

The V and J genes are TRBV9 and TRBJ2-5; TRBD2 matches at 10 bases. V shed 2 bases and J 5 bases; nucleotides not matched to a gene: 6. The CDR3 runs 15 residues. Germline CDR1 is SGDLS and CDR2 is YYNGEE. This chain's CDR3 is CASSVRGTSEETQYF. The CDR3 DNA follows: TGTGCCAGCAGCGTCCGAGGGACTAGCGAGGAGACCCAGTACTTC.

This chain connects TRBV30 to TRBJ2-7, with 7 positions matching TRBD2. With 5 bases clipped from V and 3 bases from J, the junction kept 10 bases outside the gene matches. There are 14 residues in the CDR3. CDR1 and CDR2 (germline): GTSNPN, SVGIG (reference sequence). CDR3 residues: CAWHGGGQDYEQYF. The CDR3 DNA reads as TGTGCCTGGCATGGCGGGGGTCAGGACTACGAGCAGTACTTC.

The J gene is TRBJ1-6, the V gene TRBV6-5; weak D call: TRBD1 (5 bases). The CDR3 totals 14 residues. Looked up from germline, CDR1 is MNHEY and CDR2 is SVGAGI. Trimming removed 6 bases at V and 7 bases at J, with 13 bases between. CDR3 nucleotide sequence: TGTGCCAGCAGCCGCGGGACGGAGAATTCACCCCTCCACTTT. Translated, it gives CASSRGTENSPLHF.

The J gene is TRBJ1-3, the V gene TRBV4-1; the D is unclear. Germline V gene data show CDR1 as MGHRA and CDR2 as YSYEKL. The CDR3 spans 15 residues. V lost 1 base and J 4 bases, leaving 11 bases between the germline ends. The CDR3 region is CASSQGRGGGNTIYF. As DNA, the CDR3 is TGCGCCAGCAGCCAAGGAAGAGGTGGAGGAAACACCATATATTTT.

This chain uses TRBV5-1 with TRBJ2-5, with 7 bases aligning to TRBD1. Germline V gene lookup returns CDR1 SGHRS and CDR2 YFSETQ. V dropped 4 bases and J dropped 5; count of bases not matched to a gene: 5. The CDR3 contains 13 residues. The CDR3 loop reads CASSVTGDETQYF. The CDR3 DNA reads TGCGCCAGCAGCGTAACAGGGGACGAGACCCAGTACTTC.

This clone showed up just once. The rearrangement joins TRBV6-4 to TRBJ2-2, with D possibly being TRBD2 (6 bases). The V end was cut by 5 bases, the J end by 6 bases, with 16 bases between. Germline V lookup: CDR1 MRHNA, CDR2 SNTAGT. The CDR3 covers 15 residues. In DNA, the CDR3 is TGTGCCAGCAGTCCCGGGGAACTAGCCGCCGGGGAGCTGTTTTTT. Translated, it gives CASSPGELAAGELFF.

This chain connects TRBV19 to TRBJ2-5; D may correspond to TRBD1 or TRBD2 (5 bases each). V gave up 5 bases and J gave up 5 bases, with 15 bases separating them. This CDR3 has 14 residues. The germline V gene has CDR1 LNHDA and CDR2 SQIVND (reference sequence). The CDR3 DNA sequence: TGTGCCAGTAGTGCTACCGGGACCGCGGAGACCCAGTACTTC. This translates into CASSATGTAETQYF.

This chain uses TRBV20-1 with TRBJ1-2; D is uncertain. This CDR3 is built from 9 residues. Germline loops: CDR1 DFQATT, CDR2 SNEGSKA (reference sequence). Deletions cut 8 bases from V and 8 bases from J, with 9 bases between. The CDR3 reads CSPPTGYTF. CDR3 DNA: TGCAGTCCTCCCACGGGCTACACCTTC.

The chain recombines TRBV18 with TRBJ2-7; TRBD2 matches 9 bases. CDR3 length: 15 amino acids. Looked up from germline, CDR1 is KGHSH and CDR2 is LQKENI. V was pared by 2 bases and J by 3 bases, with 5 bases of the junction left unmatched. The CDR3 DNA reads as TGTGCCAGCTCACCAATTGCGCGGGGGGGCTACGAGCAGTACTTC. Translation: CASSPIARGGYEQYF.

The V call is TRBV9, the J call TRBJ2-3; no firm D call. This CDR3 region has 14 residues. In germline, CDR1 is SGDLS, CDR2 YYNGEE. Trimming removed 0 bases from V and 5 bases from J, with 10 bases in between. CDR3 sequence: CASSVVSGQDTQYF. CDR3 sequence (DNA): TGTGCCAGCAGCGTAGTGTCCGGGCAAGATACGCAGTATTTT.

The CDR3 nucleotides are TGTGCCAGCAGCGCGGTACGCTCCTACGAGCAGTACTTC. It is translated as CASSAVRSYEQYF. The chain joins TRBV5-5 to TRBJ2-7, with D unresolved. From germline, CDR1 is SGHKS and CDR2 YYEKEE (reference sequence). The CDR3 runs to 13 residues. Trimming took 4 bases from V and 0 from J, leaving 8 bases between them.

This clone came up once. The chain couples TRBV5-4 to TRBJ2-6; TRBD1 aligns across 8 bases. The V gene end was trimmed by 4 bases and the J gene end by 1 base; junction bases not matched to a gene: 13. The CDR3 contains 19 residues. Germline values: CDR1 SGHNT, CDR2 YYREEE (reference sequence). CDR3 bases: TGTGCCAGCAGCATGGGTACAGGGGGGATTTTATCTGGGGCCAACGTCCTGACTTTC. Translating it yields CASSMGTGGILSGANVLTF.

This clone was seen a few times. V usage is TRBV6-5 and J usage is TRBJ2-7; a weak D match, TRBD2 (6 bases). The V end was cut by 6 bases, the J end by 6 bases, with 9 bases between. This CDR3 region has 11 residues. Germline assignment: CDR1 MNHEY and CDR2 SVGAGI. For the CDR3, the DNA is TGTGCCAGCAGACGGGGAGGCGAGCAGTACTTC. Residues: CASRRGGEQYF.

The CDR3 loop is CASSQVLRLPNTGELFF. The CDR3, as DNA: TGCGCCAGCAGCCAAGTACTACGACTTCCGAACACCGGGGAGCTGTTTTTT. This chain links TRBV4-1 with TRBJ2-2, with D hard to call. The CDR3 loop spans 17 amino acids. Trimming took off 1 base at V and 0 bases at J, with 12 bases between the two ends. The germline CDR1 and CDR2 sequences are MGHRA and YSYEKL.

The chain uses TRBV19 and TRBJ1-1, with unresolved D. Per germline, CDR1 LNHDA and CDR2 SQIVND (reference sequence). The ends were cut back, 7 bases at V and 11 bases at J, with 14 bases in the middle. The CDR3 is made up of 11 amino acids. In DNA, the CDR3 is TGTGCCAGTATCATCGGTAGGGCGGCTTTCTTT. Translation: CASIIGRAAFF.

CDR3 loop: CASRGTGADREQYF. The CDR3 DNA sequence: TGTGCCAGTAGAGGGACAGGGGCCGATAGGGAGCAGTACTTC. The genes are TRBV19 and TRBJ2-7; 10 bases map to TRBD1. The germline CDR1 and CDR2 sequences are LNHDA and SQIVND (reference sequence). The CDR3 loop spans 14 amino acids. V was pared by 6 bases and J by 7 bases, with 9 bases of the junction left unmatched. The full variable domain, in which reference TRBV19 and TRBJ2-7 provide the parts outside the CDR3, is DGGITQSPKYLFRKEGQNVTLSCEQNLNHDAMYWYRQDPGQGLRLIYYSQIVNDFQKGDIAEGYSVSREKKESFPLTVTSAQKNPTAFYLCASRGTGADREQYFGPGTRLTVT.

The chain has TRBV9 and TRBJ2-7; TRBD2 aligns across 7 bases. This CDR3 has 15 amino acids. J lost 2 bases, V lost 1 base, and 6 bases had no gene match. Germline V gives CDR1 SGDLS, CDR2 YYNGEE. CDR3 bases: TGTGCCAGCAGCGTAACCCCTACTAGCGCCTACGAGCAGTACTTC. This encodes CASSVTPTSAYEQYF.

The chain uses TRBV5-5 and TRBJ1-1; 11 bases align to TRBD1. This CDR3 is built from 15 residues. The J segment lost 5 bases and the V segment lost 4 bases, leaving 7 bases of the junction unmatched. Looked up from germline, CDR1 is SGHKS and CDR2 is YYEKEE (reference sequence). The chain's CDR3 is CASSPGQGAWTEAFF. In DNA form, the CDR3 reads TGTGCCAGCAGCCCCGGACAGGGGGCTTGGACTGAAGCTTTCTTT. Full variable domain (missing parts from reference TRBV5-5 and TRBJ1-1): DAGVTQSPTHLIKTRGQQVTLRCSPISGHKSVSWYQQVLGQGPQFIFQYYEKEERGRGNFPDRFSARQFPNYSSELNVNALLLGDSALYLCASSPGQGAWTEAFFGQGTRLTVV.

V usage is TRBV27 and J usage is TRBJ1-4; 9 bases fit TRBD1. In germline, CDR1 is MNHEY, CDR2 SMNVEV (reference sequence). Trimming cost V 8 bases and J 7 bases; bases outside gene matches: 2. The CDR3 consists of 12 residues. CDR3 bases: TGTGCCAGCCGGGACAGGGTTGAAAAACTGTTTTTT. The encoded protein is CASRDRVEKLFF.

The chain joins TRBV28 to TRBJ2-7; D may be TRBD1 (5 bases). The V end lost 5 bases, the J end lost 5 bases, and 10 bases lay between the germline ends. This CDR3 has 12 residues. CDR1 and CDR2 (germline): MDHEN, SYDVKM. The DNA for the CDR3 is TGTGCCAGCAGTGACCCAGGGAACGAGCAGTACTTC. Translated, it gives CASSDPGNEQYF.

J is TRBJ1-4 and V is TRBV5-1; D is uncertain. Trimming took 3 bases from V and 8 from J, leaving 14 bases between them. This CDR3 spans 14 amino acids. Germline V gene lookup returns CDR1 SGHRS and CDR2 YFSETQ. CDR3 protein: CASSSRIEAEKLFF. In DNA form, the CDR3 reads TGCGCCAGCAGCTCACGTATCGAGGCGGAAAAACTGTTTTTT.

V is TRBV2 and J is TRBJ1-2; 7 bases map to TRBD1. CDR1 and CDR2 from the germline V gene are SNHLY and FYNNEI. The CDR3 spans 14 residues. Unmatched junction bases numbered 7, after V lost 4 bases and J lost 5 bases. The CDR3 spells CASSVDRVGYGYTF. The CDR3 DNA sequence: TGTGCCAGCAGTGTCGACAGGGTCGGGTATGGCTACACCTTC. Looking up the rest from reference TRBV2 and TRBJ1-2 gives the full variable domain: EPEVTQTPSHQVTQMGQEVILRCVPISNHLYFYWYRQILGQKVEFLVSFYNNEISEKSEIFDDQFSVERPDGSNFTLKIRSTKLEDSAMYFCASSVDRVGYGYTFGSGTRLTVV.

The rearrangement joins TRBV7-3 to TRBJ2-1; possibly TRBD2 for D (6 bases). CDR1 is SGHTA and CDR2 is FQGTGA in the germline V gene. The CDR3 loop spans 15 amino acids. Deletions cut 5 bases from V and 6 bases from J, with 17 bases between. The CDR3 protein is CASSRPGVGTNEQFF. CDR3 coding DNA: TGTGCCAGCAGCCGCCCGGGGGTCGGGACCAATGAGCAGTTCTTC.

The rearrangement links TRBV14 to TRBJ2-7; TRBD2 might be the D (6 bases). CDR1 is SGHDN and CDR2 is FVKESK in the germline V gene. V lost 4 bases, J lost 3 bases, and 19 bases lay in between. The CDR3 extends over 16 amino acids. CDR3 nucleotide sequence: TGTGCCAGCAGCCGCCGGGGGAGGTGGAGTTACTACGAGCAGTACTTC. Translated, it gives CASSRRGRWSYYEQYF.

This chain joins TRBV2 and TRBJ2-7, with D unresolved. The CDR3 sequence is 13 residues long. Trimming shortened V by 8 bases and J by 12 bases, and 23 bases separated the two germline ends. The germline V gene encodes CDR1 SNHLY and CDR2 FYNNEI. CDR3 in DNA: TGTGCCAGCCTAAGAAGCGTCGGCCTCAGCCGGTACTTC. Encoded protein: CASLRSVGLSRYF.

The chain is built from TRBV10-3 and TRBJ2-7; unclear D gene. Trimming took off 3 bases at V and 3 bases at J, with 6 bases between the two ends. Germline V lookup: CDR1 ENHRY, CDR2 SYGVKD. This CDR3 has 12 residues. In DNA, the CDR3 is TGTGCCATCAGTGAACAGAGCTACGAGCAGTACTTC. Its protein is CAISEQSYEQYF.